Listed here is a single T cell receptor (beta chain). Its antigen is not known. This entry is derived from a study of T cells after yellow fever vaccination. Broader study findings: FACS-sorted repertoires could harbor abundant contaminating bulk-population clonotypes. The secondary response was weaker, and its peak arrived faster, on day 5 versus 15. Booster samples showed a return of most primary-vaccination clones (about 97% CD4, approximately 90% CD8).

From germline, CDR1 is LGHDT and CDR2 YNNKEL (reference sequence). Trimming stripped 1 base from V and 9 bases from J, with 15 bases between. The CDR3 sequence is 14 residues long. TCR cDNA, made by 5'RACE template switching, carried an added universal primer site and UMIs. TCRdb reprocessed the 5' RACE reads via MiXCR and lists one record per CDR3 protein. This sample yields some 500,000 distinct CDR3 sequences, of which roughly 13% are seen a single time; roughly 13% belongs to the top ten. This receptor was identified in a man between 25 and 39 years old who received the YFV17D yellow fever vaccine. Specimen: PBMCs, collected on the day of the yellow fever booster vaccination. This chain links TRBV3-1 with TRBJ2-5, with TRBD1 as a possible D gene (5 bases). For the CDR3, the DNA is TGTGCCAGCAGCCAAGGGACAACCGTCTGGGCCCAGTACTTC. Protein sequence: CASSQGTTVWAQYF.